This TCR beta chain was sequenced during a study of OX40 agonist ivuxolimab in advanced cancers. Looking at the study overall: Patients took ivuxolimab, an agonistic anti-OX40 (CD134) antibody. Findings of the study overall: Nonresponders included some who also had low normalized T-cell clonal expansion. More expanded clones were seen, on average, in CD8+ T cells than in CD4+.

This clone was detected only once. The antigen remains unidentified. The assay was immunoSEQ multiplex PCR, and TCRdb's table has in-frame clones only and misses some. The sample has around 53,000 clones, approximately 86% seen once. Germline-derived CDR1 and CDR2 are MNHNY and SVGAGI (reference sequence). Trimming removed 8 bases from V and 0 bases from J, with 8 bases in between. The CDR3 length is 13 residues. This sequence originates from an adult with an advanced solid tumor such as melanoma, head and neck, liver or kidney cancer. This specimen consisted of CD4+ or CD8+ T cells sorted from blood, obtained in a trial of the OX40 agonist ivuxolimab. This chain uses TRBV6-6 with TRBJ1-3, with unresolved D. CDR3 in DNA: TGTGCCAGCGCGACAAGCTCTGGAAACACCATATATTTT. Its protein is CASATSSGNTIYF.